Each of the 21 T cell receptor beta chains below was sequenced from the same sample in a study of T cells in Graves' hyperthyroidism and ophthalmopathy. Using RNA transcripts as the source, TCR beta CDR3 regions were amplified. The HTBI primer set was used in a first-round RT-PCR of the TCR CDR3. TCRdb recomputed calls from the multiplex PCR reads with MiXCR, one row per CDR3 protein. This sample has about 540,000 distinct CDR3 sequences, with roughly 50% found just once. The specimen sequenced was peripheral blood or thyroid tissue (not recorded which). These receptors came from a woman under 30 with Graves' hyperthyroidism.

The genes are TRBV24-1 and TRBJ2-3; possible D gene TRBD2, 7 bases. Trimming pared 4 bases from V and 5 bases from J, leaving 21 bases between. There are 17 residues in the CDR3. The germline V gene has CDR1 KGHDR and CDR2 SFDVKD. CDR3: CATSDPAGGASKDTQYF. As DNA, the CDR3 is TGTGCCACCAGTGACCCAGCTGGGGGGGCGAGTAAAGATACGCAGTATTTT.

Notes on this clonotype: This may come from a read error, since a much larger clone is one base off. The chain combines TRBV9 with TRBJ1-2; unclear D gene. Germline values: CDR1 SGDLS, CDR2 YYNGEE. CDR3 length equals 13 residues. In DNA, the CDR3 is TGTGTCAGCAGCACCCTGGGGAGGGATGGCTACACCTTC. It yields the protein CVSSTLGRDGYTF.

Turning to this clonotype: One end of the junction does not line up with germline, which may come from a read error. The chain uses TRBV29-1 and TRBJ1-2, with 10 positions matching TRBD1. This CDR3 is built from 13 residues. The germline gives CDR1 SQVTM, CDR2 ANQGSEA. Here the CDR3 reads CRVGTGANYGYTF. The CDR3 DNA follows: TGCAGGGTTGGGACAGGGGCTAACTATGGCTACACCTTC.

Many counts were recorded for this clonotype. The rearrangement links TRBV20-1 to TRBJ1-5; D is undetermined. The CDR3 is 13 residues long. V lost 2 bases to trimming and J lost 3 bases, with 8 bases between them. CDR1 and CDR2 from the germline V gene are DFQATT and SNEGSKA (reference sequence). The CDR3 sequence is CSARQFFNQPQHF. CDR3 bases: TGCAGTGCTAGACAGTTCTTCAATCAGCCCCAGCATTTT.

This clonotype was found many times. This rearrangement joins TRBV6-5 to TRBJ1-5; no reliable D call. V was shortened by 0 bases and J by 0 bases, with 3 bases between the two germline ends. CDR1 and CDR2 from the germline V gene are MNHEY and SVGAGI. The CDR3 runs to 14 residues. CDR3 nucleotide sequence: TGTGCCAGCAGTTACTCCCATAGCAATCAGCCCCAGCATTTT. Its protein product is CASSYSHSNQPQHF.

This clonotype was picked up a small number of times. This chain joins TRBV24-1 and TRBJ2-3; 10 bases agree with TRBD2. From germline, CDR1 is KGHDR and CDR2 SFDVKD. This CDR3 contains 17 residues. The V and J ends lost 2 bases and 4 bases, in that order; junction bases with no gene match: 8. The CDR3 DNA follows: TGTGCCACCAGTGATTACGCTAGCGGGAGTTTTGCAGATACGCAGTATTTT. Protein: CATSDYASGSFADTQYF.

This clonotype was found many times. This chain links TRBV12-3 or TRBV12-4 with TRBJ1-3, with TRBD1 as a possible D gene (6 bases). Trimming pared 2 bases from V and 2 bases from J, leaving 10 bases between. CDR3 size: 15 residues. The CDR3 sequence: CASSLTGAAGNTIYF. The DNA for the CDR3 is TGTGCCAGCAGTTTAACGGGGGCGGCTGGAAACACCATATATTTT.

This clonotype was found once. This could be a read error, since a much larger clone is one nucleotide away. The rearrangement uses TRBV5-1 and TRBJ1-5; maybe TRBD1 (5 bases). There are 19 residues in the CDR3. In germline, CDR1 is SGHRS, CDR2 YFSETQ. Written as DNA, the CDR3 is TGTGCCAGCAGCTTGGCCCATCCGCAGGGTTCGTGGGGCAATCAGCCCCGGCATTTT. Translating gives CASSLAHPQGSWGNQPRHF.

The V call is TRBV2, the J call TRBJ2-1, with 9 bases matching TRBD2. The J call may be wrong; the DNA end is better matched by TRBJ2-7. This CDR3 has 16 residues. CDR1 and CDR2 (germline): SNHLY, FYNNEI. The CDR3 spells CASGQPGLAFHNEQYF. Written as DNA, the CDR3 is TGTGCCAGCGGGCAACCGGGACTAGCTTTCCACAATGAGCAGTACTTC.

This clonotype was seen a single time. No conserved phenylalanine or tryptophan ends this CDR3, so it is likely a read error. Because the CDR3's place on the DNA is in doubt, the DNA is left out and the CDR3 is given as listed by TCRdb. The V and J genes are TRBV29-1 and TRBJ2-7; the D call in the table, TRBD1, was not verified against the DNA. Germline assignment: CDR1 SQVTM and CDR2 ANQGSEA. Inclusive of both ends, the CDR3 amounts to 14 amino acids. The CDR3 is CSVELPWSAGELYY.

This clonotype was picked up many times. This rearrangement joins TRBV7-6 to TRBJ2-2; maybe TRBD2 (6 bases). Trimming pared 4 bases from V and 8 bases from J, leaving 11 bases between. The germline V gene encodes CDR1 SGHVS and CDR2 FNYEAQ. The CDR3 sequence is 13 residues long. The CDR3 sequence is CASSSAGGGELFF. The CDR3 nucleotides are TGTGCCAGCAGCTCAGCCGGGGGAGGGGAGCTGTTTTTT.

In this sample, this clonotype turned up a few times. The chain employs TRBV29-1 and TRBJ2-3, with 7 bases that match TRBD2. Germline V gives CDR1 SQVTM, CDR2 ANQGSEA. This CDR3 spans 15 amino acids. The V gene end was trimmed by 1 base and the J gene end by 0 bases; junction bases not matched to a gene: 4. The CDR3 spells CSVEGSGTSTDTQYF. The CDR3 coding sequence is TGCAGCGTTGAAGGGAGCGGGACTAGCACAGATACGCAGTATTTT.

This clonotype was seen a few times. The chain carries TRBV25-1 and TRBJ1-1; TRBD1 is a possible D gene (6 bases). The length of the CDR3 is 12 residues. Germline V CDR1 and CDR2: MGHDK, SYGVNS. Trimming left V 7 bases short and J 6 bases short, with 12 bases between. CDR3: CASTTGLSEAFF. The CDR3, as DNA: TGTGCCAGCACCACAGGGCTCTCTGAAGCTTTCTTT. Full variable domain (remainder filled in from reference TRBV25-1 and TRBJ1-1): EADIYQTPRYLVIGTGKKITLECSQTMGHDKMYWYQQDPGMELHLIHYSYGVNSTEKGDLSSESTVSRIRTEHFPLTLESARPSHTSQYLCASTTGLSEAFFGQGTRLTVV.

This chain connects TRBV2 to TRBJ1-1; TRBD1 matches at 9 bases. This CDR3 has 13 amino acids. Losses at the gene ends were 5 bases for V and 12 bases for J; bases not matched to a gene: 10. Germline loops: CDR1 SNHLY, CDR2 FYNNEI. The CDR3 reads CASSYDRDRATFF. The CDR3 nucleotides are TGTGCCAGCAGTTACGACCGGGACAGGGCAACTTTCTTT.

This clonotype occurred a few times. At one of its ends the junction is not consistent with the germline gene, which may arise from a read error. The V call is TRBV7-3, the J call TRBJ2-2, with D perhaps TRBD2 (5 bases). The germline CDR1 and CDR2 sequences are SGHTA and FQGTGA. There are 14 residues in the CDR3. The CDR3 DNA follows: TGCGCCAGCAGCCTTGAGGGAGTCTCCGGGGAGCTGTTTTTT. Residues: CASSLEGVSGELFF.

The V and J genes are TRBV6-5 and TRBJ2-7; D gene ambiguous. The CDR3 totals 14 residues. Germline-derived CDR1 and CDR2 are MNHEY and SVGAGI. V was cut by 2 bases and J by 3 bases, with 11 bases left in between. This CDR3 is CASSYRGRHYEQYF. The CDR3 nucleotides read TGTGCCAGCAGTTACCGCGGACGGCACTACGAGCAGTACTTC.

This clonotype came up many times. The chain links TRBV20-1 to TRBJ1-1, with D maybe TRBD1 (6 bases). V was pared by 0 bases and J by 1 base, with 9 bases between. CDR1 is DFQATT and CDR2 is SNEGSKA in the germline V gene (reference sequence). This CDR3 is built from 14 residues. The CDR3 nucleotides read TGCAGTGCTAGAGATCAGACAGGGAACACTGAAGCTTTCTTT. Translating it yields CSARDQTGNTEAFF.

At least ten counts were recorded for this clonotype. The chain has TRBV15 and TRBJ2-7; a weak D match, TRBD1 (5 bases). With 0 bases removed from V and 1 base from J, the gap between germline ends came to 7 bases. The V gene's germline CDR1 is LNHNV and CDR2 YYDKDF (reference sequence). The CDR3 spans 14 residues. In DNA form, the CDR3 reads TGTGCCACCAGCAGAGAGCGGACATCCTACGAGCAGTACTTC. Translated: CATSRERTSYEQYF.

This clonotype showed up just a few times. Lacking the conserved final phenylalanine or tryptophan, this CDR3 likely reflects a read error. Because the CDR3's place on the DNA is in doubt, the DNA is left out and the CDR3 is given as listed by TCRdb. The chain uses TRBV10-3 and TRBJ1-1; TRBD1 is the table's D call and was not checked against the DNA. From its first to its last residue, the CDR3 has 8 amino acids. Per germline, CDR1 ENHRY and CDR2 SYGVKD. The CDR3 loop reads CAISGDRL.

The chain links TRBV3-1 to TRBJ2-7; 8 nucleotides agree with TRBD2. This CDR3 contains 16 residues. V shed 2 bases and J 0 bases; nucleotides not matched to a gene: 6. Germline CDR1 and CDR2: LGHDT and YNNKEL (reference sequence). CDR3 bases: TGTGCCAGCAGCCAAAGACTAGCGCGTAGCTCCTACGAGCAGTACTTC. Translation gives CASSQRLARSSYEQYF.

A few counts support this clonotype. CDR3 loop: CASMPGGRSAETQYF. In nucleotides, the CDR3 is TGTGCCAGCATGCCGGGGGGGCGCTCTGCGGAGACCCAGTACTTC. The chain joins TRBV6-5 to TRBJ2-5, with 8 bases that match TRBD2. The trim removed 7 bases at V and 5 bases at J, leaving 12 bases unmatched. This CDR3 comprises 15 residues. Germline V gives CDR1 MNHEY, CDR2 SVGAGI.